This T cell receptor (beta chain) was observed in a study of CD8+ T cells in alopecia areata. Germline values: CDR1 KGHSH, CDR2 LQKENI. CDR3 size: 15 residues. Deletions cut 3 bases from V and 3 bases from J, with 15 bases between. The study, taken as a whole, reports: Although TCR sharing was seen in mice, sharing across patients was less clear, possibly for HLA-related reasons.

In the case of this clone: Its antigen is undetermined.

In each case, RNA was isolated and then reverse transcribed into cDNA as the sequencing template. Profiled with immunoSEQ multiplex PCR; TCRdb holds only in-frame clones, not every one. The data show 120,000 or so clones, with over 55% seen just once and 4.5% to 6% held by the top ten. The sample's treatment: oral pan-JAK inhibitor, 5-10 mg twice daily. J is TRBJ2-7 and V is TRBV18, with D perhaps matching TRBD1 (6 bases). This receptor was obtained from a human donor with alopecia areata. This specimen consisted of CD4+ T cells sorted from blood, obtained at week 4, from a patient treated with tofacitinib. The CDR3 bases are TGTGCCAGCTCACCTTCAAACAGGGCAAACTACGAGCAGTACTTC. Residues: CASSPSNRANYEQYF. The full variable domain, rest sourced from reference TRBV18 and TRBJ2-7, is NAGVMQNPRHLVRRRGQEARLRCSPMKGHSHVYWYRQLPEEGLKFMVYLQKENIIDESGMPKERFSAEFPKEGPSILRIQQVVRGDSAAYFCASSPSNRANYEQYFGPGTRLTVT.